The subject of this entry is one T cell receptor (beta chain). As handled by the study authors: Reference gene primers were amplified, and this amplification served to estimate nucleated cell counts. Profiled with immunoSEQ multiplex PCR; TCRdb holds only in-frame clones, not every one. V and J calls and clone size are given by that table; D and trimming were obtained from the DNA. The sample contains 150,000 or so clones, roughly four fifths of which appear only once. This CDR3 contains 14 residues. These data originate in a study of blood T cell repertoires in COVID-19. Sample: peripheral blood. This chain connects TRBV12-2 to TRBJ2-5; the DNA was not used to check the table's D call, TRBD2. TRBV12-2 is reported as a pseudogene. The receptor's source is a woman aged 45-65 years with active or convalescent COVID-19. The CDR3 nucleotides are TGTGCAAGTGGACCCGGGGGGGCCCCGGAGACCCAGTACTTC. Encoded protein: CASGPGGAPETQYF.